This T cell receptor beta chain was recorded in a study of a mutant IDH1 vaccine in newly diagnosed glioma (dated by TCRdb to the early 2020s). About the full investigation: The approximately 32 treated patients were approximately 60% male and roughly 40% female, with a mean age of around 40 years. Prior to enrollment, patients had been given standard therapy consisting of radiotherapy alone, temozolomide alone, or radiochemotherapy with temozolomide, with the combination given to most patients. For exploratory analyses, longitudinal TCRB deep sequencing was carried out in about 25 treated patients wherever samples were available. Peripheral blood was collected at six visits: V03 (baseline), V05, V07, V10, V12 and V13.

What the time point label conveys for this sample: baseline, week 1 (first vaccination visit). The treatment or condition label on this specimen signifies: pre-vaccination baseline after standard-of-care therapy. Newly diagnosed WHO grade 3 or 4 IDH1-mutant astrocytomas showing loss of nuclear ATRX were present in the donors. The samples were drawn from NOA16, a multicentre, single-arm, open-label phase I trial in Germany that tested a mutant IDH1 peptide vaccine in humans for the first time. Visit V03 blood draws served as the baseline sample for immunogenicity testing. Genomic DNA for TCRB sequencing was extracted from EDTA blood using the DNeasy Blood and Tissue Kit. Summary of the overall study and its limitations: According to the authors, sample limitations meant that analyses of patient blood samples could not be reproduced. Selection of PBMC samples for TCRB deep sequencing was based on availability. Changes in the top peripheral T cell clonotypes picked up by TCRB sequencing did not appear to be linked to pseudoprogression. Across multiple MHC alleles, vaccine-induced immune responses were seen in nearly 95% of patients.

Comment on this clone: The target of this receptor is not known. There are no base qualities to consult, and no much larger clone falls within one base.

Library preparation used the immunoSEQ multiplex PCR assay. Rearranged TCR beta chain sequences were amplified with the hsTCRB Kit following the manufacturer's protocol. Sequencing of TCRB libraries was carried out on an Illumina MiSeq. For the original study's pipeline: Demultiplexing, trimming and gene mapping were performed with the kit vendor's proprietary platform. Not all clones reach the TCRdb copy of this immuneACCESS table, which keeps in-frame sequences only. Checked studies attribute under half of the gap to unresolved V genes and leave the rest unexplained. V and J calls and clone size are those listed in that table; D and trimming were worked out from the DNA. This sample gives some 60,000 clones in total; more than 85% of them show up just once. The ten largest clonotypes hold roughly 2.5% of the sample. The germline V gene (reference sequence) specifies LNHDA as CDR1 and SQIVND as CDR2. Including cysteine and phenylalanine, the CDR3 has 14 amino acids. The retained sequence is limited to the CDR3, 42 bases, with the frame set at the first base. V gives up 5 bases and J gives up 8 bases, and the segment between their germline ends measures 18 bases.

Recombination linked TRBV19 to TRBJ1-2; the D segment could be TRBD1, given 5 matching bases. Sequencing was performed on PBMCs, taken from a glioma patient treated with radiotherapy, temozolomide or both. This clonotype was obtained from a middle-aged man with glioma. The DNA sequence is as follows: TGTGCCAGTAGTGCACGACAAGGACAAGGAGGCTACACCTTC. This is translated as CASSARQGQGGYTF.